One sample yielded the 11 T cell receptor beta chains listed below, sequenced in a study of OX40 agonist ivuxolimab in advanced cancers. Data came from immunoSEQ multiplex PCR; TCRdb stores just in-frame clones and leaves some out. The sample holds 30,000 or so clones, approximately 79% seen once. This material consisted of CD4+ or CD8+ T cells sorted from blood, taken in a trial of the OX40 agonist ivuxolimab. These receptors originate from an adult with an advanced solid tumor such as melanoma, head and neck, liver or kidney cancer.

The V and J genes are TRBV5-1 and TRBJ1-5, with 7 bases aligning to TRBD1. The CDR3 covers 15 residues. Trimming cost V 1 base and J 4 bases; bases outside gene matches: 5. The V gene's germline CDR1 is SGHRS and CDR2 YFSETQ. The CDR3 reads CASSLSGGENQPQHF. The CDR3, as DNA: TGCGCCAGCAGCTTGTCAGGGGGTGAAAATCAGCCCCAGCATTTT. Filled out from reference TRBV5-1 and TRBJ1-5, the complete variable domain reads KAGVTQTPRYLIKTRGQQVTLSCSPISGHRSVSWYQQTPGQGLQFLFEYFSETQRNKGNFPGRFSGRQFSNSRSEMNVSTLELGDSALYLCASSLSGGENQPQHFGDGTRLSIL.

The V call is TRBV18, the J call TRBJ2-6, with 8 bases matching TRBD1. The CDR3 has 17 amino acids. Germline V gives CDR1 KGHSH, CDR2 LQKENI. Here the CDR3 DNA reads TGTGCGACTCCAACAACCGGGACAGGCGCCCTTCGCAACGTCCTGACTTTC. This codes for CATPTTGTGALRNVLTF.

This clone was seen once. The chain employs TRBV7-2 and TRBJ2-7, with 7 positions matching TRBD1. The V gene end was trimmed by 5 bases and the J gene end by 6 bases; junction bases not matched to a gene: 13. CDR1 is SGHTA and CDR2 is FQGNSA in the germline V gene. The CDR3 extends over 15 amino acids. The CDR3 bases are TGTGCCAGCAGCGTATCCGGGACAGCCTCAACCGAGCAGTACTTC. This gives the protein CASSVSGTASTEQYF.

This clone showed up just once. The J gene is TRBJ2-7, the V gene TRBV5-4, with 8 bases aligning to TRBD2. Germline CDR1 reads SGHNT; CDR2 reads YYREEE (reference sequence). J gave up 4 bases and V 0 bases, and 6 bases lay outside the gene matches. The CDR3 totals 15 residues. CDR3 sequence: CASSLEGSGVYEQYF. The CDR3 nucleotides read TGTGCCAGCAGCTTGGAGGGTAGCGGGGTATACGAGCAGTACTTC. Combining the CDR3 with reference TRBV5-4 and TRBJ2-7 gives the whole variable domain ETGVTQSPTHLIKTRGQQVTLRCSSQSGHNTVSWYQQALGQGPQFIFQYYREEENGRGNFPPRFSGLQFPNYSSELNVNALELDDSALYLCASSLEGSGVYEQYFGPGTRLTVT.

The chain is built from TRBV7-9 and TRBJ2-5, with TRBD1 identical over 9 bases. The end of the DNA is better explained by TRBJ2-7, so the J call may be wrong. CDR1 SEHNR and CDR2 FQNEAQ come from the germline V gene (reference sequence). The CDR3 spans 15 residues. For the CDR3, the DNA is TGTGCCAGCAGCACCTACAGGGGGCGCGACTACGAGCAGTACTTC. Translating it yields CASSTYRGRDYEQYF.

Relative to its sample, this clone is medium-sized. The chain combines TRBV7-2 with TRBJ2-7; weak D call: TRBD1 (5 bases). The ends were cut back, 0 bases at V and 3 bases at J, with 12 bases in the middle. Germline CDR1 is SGHTA and CDR2 is FQGNSA. This CDR3 spans 15 amino acids. The CDR3 nucleotides are TGTGCCAGCAGCTTAGCACCAGGACAAAACTACGAGCAGTACTTC. This encodes CASSLAPGQNYEQYF.

The V gene is TRBV20-1, the J gene TRBJ1-2; D is unresolved. The CDR3 loop spans 9 amino acids. Germline V gives CDR1 DFQATT, CDR2 SNEGSKA (reference sequence). Here the CDR3 reads CPQYYGYTF. DNA of the CDR3: TGCCCCCAGTACTATGGCTACACCTTC.

The chain employs TRBV12-2 and TRBJ2-2; no DNA check was done on the table's D call, TRBD2. TRBV12-2 is designated a pseudogene. This CDR3 region has 17 residues. The CDR3 nucleotides are TGTGCAAGTCGCTTAGTCCCTGGGGAGGGCAATGCCGGGGAGCTGTTTTTT. It codes for CASRLVPGEGNAGELFF.

The chain combines TRBV2 with TRBJ2-7; TRBD1 matches 9 bases. V lost 4 bases, J lost 12 bases, and 4 bases stayed unmatched. Germline-derived CDR1 and CDR2 are SNHLY and FYNNEI. The CDR3 has 11 amino acids. CDR3 nucleotides: TGTGCCAGCAGTGTAACAGGGGGCTGGTACTTC. Translating gives CASSVTGGWYF.

The V call is TRBV5-6, the J call TRBJ1-1, with D perhaps TRBD1 (5 bases). The V gene's germline CDR1 is SGHDT and CDR2 YYEEEE. The CDR3 is 16 amino acids. V was shortened by 2 bases and J by 2 bases, with 16 bases between the two germline ends. The CDR3 region is CASSFRGPGPNTEAFF. The DNA of the CDR3 is TGTGCCAGCAGCTTTAGAGGGCCGGGACCAAACACTGAAGCTTTCTTT.

CDR3 region: CASSESQTANTEAFF. As DNA, the CDR3 is TGTGCCAGCAGTGAATCTCAGACAGCGAACACTGAAGCTTTCTTT. This chain uses TRBV25-1 with TRBJ1-1, with a tentative D call TRBD1 (5 bases). V lost 1 base and J 1 base, leaving 10 bases between the germline ends. Germline V gene sequence: CDR1 MGHDK, CDR2 SYGVNS. There are 15 residues in the CDR3.